One sample yielded the 27 T cell receptor beta chains listed below, sequenced in a study of T cells after posttransplantation cyclophosphamide. Libraries were prepared by immunoSEQ multiplex PCR; TCRdb keeps only in-frame clonotypes and omits some of them. The profile shows about 22,000 clones, around 89% of them singletons. Control samples came 1 year after myeloablative marrow transplants with methotrexate plus calcineurin inhibitor. Sequencing used PBMCs, obtained after an allogeneic stem cell transplant with a calcineurin inhibitor and methotrexate. The receptors stem from a female patient aged 45-65 years who received an allogeneic stem cell transplant from an unrelated donor, was CMV-positive, and had chronic GVHD only. Certain T cells may be donor cells from the graft.

The chain joins TRBV27 to TRBJ1-6, with TRBD1 as a possible D gene (6 bases). The germline V gene has CDR1 MNHEY and CDR2 SMNVEV (reference sequence). Between the trimmed V and J ends, which lost 6 bases and 5 bases, there was a span of 14 bases. This CDR3 comprises 15 residues. The CDR3 sequence: CASSPRTDHNSPLHF. The CDR3 DNA reads as TGTGCCAGCAGCCCAAGGACAGACCATAATTCACCCCTCCACTTT.

This clone showed up just once. This chain joins TRBV18 and TRBJ2-1; 9 bases map to TRBD1. J lost 5 bases, V lost 6 bases, and 8 bases had no gene match. CDR1 and CDR2 from the germline V gene are KGHSH and LQKENI. The CDR3 has 15 residues. The CDR3 region is CASSPGTGYNNEQFF. The CDR3 DNA reads TGTGCCAGCTCGCCGGGGACAGGGTACAACAATGAGCAGTTCTTC.

V usage is TRBV4-1 and J usage is TRBJ1-4, with 7 nucleotides matching TRBD1. This CDR3 is built from 16 residues. CDR1 MGHRA and CDR2 YSYEKL come from the germline V gene. The J segment lost 8 bases and the V segment lost 0 bases, leaving 9 bases of the junction unmatched. CDR3 DNA sequence: TGCGCCAGCAGCCAAGAGGAAAGGGGGCCATGGGAAAAACTGTTTTTT. It encodes CASSQEERGPWEKLFF.

This clone was seen once. The chain recombines TRBV9 with TRBJ1-3, with 12 bases identical to TRBD1. V trimming: 4 bases; J trimming: 2 bases; junction bases outside the gene matches: 16. Germline assignment: CDR1 SGDLS and CDR2 YYNGEE. The CDR3 length is 20 residues. The CDR3 sequence is CASSREAGTGGAGPGNTIYF. CDR3 nucleotide sequence: TGTGCCAGCAGCCGCGAGGCCGGGACAGGGGGCGCGGGACCTGGAAACACCATATATTTT. Full variable domain (rest looked up from reference TRBV9 and TRBJ1-3): DSGVTQTPKHLITATGQRVTLRCSPRSGDLSVYWYQQSLDQGLQFLIQYYNGEERAKGNILERFSAQQFPDLHSELNLSSLELGDSALYFCASSREAGTGGAGPGNTIYFGEGSWLTVV.

V gene TRBV5-1 combines with J gene TRBJ1-1; 7 bases map to TRBD1. Germline values: CDR1 SGHRS, CDR2 YFSETQ. Unmatched junction bases numbered 13, after V lost 0 bases and J lost 8 bases. The CDR3 spans 16 residues. The DNA for the CDR3 is TGCGCCAGCAGCTTGGGAATGGCGAGAACAGGGGAAGAAGCTTTCTTT. It codes for CASSLGMARTGEEAFF.

The chain combines TRBV19 with TRBJ2-5, with a tentative D call TRBD1 (6 bases). Trimming took off 4 bases at V and 5 bases at J, with 11 bases between the two ends. The germline V gene encodes CDR1 LNHDA and CDR2 SQIVND (reference sequence). The length of the CDR3 is 13 residues. CDR3 DNA sequence: TGTGCCAGTAGTAGGAACAGGGTCGAGACCCAGTACTTC. Translating it yields CASSRNRVETQYF.

The chain links TRBV28 to TRBJ1-5; possible D gene TRBD1, 6 bases. CDR3 length equals 16 residues. The V end was cut by 8 bases, the J end by 5 bases, with 22 bases between. Germline lookup yields CDR1 MDHEN and CDR2 SYDVKM. For the CDR3, the DNA is TGTGCCAGCGGTTCTAATACCAGGGGAAGGGATCAGCCCCAGCATTTT. Amino acids: CASGSNTRGRDQPQHF.

The table lists this clone with a few counts. This chain links TRBV28 with TRBJ1-5, with a tentative D call TRBD1 (6 bases). CDR1 MDHEN and CDR2 SYDVKM come from the germline V gene. The CDR3 extends over 13 amino acids. V shed 11 bases and J shed 4 bases, with 15 bases lying between them. The CDR3 sequence: CAGGQNTNQPQHF. The CDR3 bases are TGTGCCGGCGGACAGAATACGAATCAGCCCCAGCATTTT.

V usage is TRBV5-1 and J usage is TRBJ2-5; D gene unclear. Germline V lookup: CDR1 SGHRS, CDR2 YFSETQ. Trimming pared 4 bases from V and 5 bases from J, leaving 15 bases between. The CDR3 has 14 residues. CDR3 sequence reads: CASSPLSAWETQYF. CDR3 sequence (DNA): TGCGCCAGCAGCCCCCTTTCAGCGTGGGAGACCCAGTACTTC.

This chain uses TRBV5-1 with TRBJ2-7; 8 bases fit TRBD1. CDR1 is SGHRS and CDR2 is YFSETQ in the germline V gene. This CDR3 region has 15 residues. Germline trimming cut 0 bases from V and 2 bases from J; bases unmatched to any gene: 4. CDR3 nucleotides: TGCGCCAGCAGCTTGGATACCAGGGGGCCCTACGAGCAGTACTTC. It yields the protein CASSLDTRGPYEQYF.

This clone has just a few counts. The chain combines TRBV19 with TRBJ1-1; D gene unclear. V was pared by 3 bases and J by 1 base, with 6 bases between. The CDR3 is made up of 13 amino acids. Germline lookup yields CDR1 LNHDA and CDR2 SQIVND (reference sequence). CDR3 in amino acids: CASSISGNTEAFF. The CDR3 bases are TGTGCCAGTAGTATTTCAGGGAACACTGAAGCTTTCTTT.

The chain has TRBV6-1 and TRBJ1-5, with D uncertain. In germline, CDR1 is MNHNS, CDR2 SASEGT. This CDR3 has 13 residues. V was trimmed by 6 bases and J by 6 bases, leaving 12 bases between them. CDR3 in amino acids: CASRNLEAQPQHF. CDR3 nucleotides: TGTGCCAGCAGGAATCTCGAGGCTCAGCCCCAGCATTTT.

The J gene is TRBJ2-5, the V gene TRBV27; no firm D call. CDR1 MNHEY and CDR2 SMNVEV come from the germline V gene (reference sequence). Trimming took off 5 bases at V and 5 bases at J, with 12 bases between the two ends. The CDR3 has 13 residues. For the CDR3, the DNA is TGTGCCAGCAGTCACTACGGAAGGGAGACCCAGTACTTC. This sequence encodes CASSHYGRETQYF.

This clone was seen only a few times. The genes are TRBV7-9 and TRBJ2-7; the match to TRBD2 covers 12 bases. The CDR3 spans 14 residues. J was trimmed by 4 bases and V by 6 bases; bases with no gene match: 4. The germline V gene has CDR1 SEHNR and CDR2 FQNEAQ (reference sequence). CDR3 region: CASSLAGGPYEQYF. As DNA, the CDR3 is TGTGCCAGCAGTCTAGCGGGAGGGCCATACGAGCAGTACTTC.

As DNA, the CDR3 is TGTGCCGTATCCTCCGGGAGTAGTTGGGCTGCCACGTCCTACGAGCAGTACTTC. It codes for CAVSSGSSWAATSYEQYF. The rearrangement links TRBV28 to TRBJ2-7; D perhaps matches TRBD2 (6 bases). The CDR3 spans 18 residues. CDR1 is MDHEN, CDR2 SYDVKM, per germline. V lost 11 bases, J lost 1 base, and 30 bases lay in between.

This chain joins TRBV5-1 and TRBJ2-1, with D possibly being TRBD2 (6 bases). The germline V and J ends were trimmed by 8 bases and 4 bases, with 16 bases remaining between them. The CDR3 is 14 amino acids. Germline V gene lookup returns CDR1 SGHRS and CDR2 YFSETQ. The CDR3 DNA is TGCGCCAGTACCTTACGGGAGACTTACAATGAGCAGTTCTTC. Protein sequence: CASTLRETYNEQFF.

This chain joins TRBV10-3 and TRBJ1-2, with 7 bases fitting TRBD1. The CDR3 extends over 15 amino acids. V gave up 4 bases and J gave up 6 bases; unmatched junction bases: 11. CDR1 is ENHRY, CDR2 SYGVKD, per germline. The CDR3 is CAISGARGYENGYTF. Here the CDR3 DNA reads TGTGCCATCAGTGGGGCCAGGGGGTATGAGAATGGCTACACCTTC.

The V gene is TRBV6-5, the J gene TRBJ2-1; the match to TRBD2 covers 10 bases. With V trimmed by 6 bases and J by 4 bases, 6 bases remained unmatched. Germline loops: CDR1 MNHEY, CDR2 SVGAGI. The CDR3 loop spans 15 amino acids. CDR3 DNA: TGTGCCAGCAGCATCGGGACTAGCGTATACAATGAGCAGTTCTTC. This codes for CASSIGTSVYNEQFF.

The chain couples TRBV18 to TRBJ1-1; tentatively, D is TRBD1 (5 bases). V was pared by 3 bases and J by 0 bases, with 17 bases between. CDR1 is KGHSH and CDR2 is LQKENI in the germline V gene. This CDR3 has 17 residues. The CDR3 nucleotides are TGTGCCAGCTCACCTCGTGTGGGGCACACTTTGAACACTGAAGCTTTCTTT. Amino acid sequence: CASSPRVGHTLNTEAFF.

The CDR3 here is CASSVGTSAAYEQYF. The CDR3 region has the DNA TGTGCCAGCAGCGTAGGGACTAGCGCTGCCTACGAGCAGTACTTC. The V call is TRBV9, the J call TRBJ2-7, with TRBD2 matching 9 bases. The CDR3 is 15 residues long. V dropped 0 bases and J dropped 2; count of bases not matched to a gene: 3. Germline CDR1 and CDR2: SGDLS and YYNGEE.

CDR3 bases: TGTGCCAGCAGTACCCTAGCGGGAGTGGCCGGGGAGCTGTTTTTT. Translating it yields CASSTLAGVAGELFF. The chain is built from TRBV6-6 and TRBJ2-2; 10 bases match TRBD2. This CDR3 is built from 15 residues. The junction had 6 bases not matched to a gene; V was cut back by 5 bases and J by 6 bases. The germline gives CDR1 MNHNY, CDR2 SVGAGI (reference sequence).

The chain combines TRBV5-8 with TRBJ1-5, with a tentative D call TRBD1 (6 bases). V was clipped by 1 base and J by 6 bases, with 8 bases between them. The germline gives CDR1 SGHTS, CDR2 YDEGEE. CDR3 length: 13 residues. The CDR3 here is CASSLIGGQPQHF. The CDR3 nucleotides read TGTGCCAGCAGCTTGATAGGGGGTCAGCCCCAGCATTTT. Full variable domain (rest looked up from reference TRBV5-8 and TRBJ1-5): EAGVTQSPTHLIKTRGQQATLRCSPISGHTSVYWYQQALGLGLQFLLWYDEGEERNRGNFPPRFSGRQFPNYSSELNVNALELEDSALYLCASSLIGGQPQHFGDGTRLSIL.

V and J are TRBV15 and TRBJ1-5; D is uncertain. The CDR3 is 17 residues long. V was shortened by 0 bases and J by 3 bases, with 15 bases between the two germline ends. Per germline, CDR1 LNHNV and CDR2 YYDKDF (reference sequence). CDR3 protein: CATSREMGRRVNQPQHF. In nucleotides, the CDR3 is TGTGCCACCAGCAGAGAAATGGGCAGGAGGGTCAATCAGCCCCAGCATTTT. Looking up the rest from reference TRBV15 and TRBJ1-5 gives the full variable domain: DAMVIQNPRYQVTQFGKPVTLSCSQTLNHNVMYWYQQKSSQAPKLLFHYYDKDFNNEADTPDNFQSRRPNTSFCFLDIRSPGLGDTAMYLCATSREMGRRVNQPQHFGDGTRLSIL.

This chain's CDR3 is CASSPNRGTGELFF. CDR3 nucleotides: TGTGCCAGTAGCCCCAATCGGGGCACCGGGGAGCTGTTTTTT. The rearrangement joins TRBV19 to TRBJ2-2; perhaps TRBD2 as D (5 bases). Germline lookup yields CDR1 LNHDA and CDR2 SQIVND (reference sequence). The CDR3 sequence is 14 residues long. The germline V and J ends were trimmed by 6 bases and 4 bases, with 12 bases remaining between them.

The rearrangement joins TRBV28 to TRBJ1-2; D uncertain. Between the trimmed V and J ends, which lost 5 bases and 5 bases, there was a span of 6 bases. The length of the CDR3 is 11 residues. In germline, CDR1 is MDHEN, CDR2 SYDVKM. CDR3: CASSREYGYTF. The CDR3, as DNA: TGTGCCAGCAGTCGAGAATATGGCTACACCTTC.

V gene TRBV7-2 combines with J gene TRBJ2-7; the D gene is possibly TRBD1 (5 bases). CDR3 length: 14 residues. Germline CDR1 and CDR2: SGHTA and FQGNSA. Trimming stripped 5 bases from V and 7 bases from J, with 18 bases between. DNA of the CDR3: TGTGCCAGCAGCCTAATCCTGGGGCTGGGGGAGCAGTACTTC. Protein sequence: CASSLILGLGEQYF.

The chain carries TRBV9 and TRBJ2-1; 9 bases are shared with TRBD2. The germline V gene has CDR1 SGDLS and CDR2 YYNGEE. V dropped 0 bases and J dropped 2; count of bases not matched to a gene: 3. The CDR3 length is 16 residues. CDR3 in amino acids: CASSVAAGGTYNEQFF. The CDR3 DNA sequence: TGTGCCAGCAGCGTAGCGGCGGGGGGGACCTACAATGAGCAGTTCTTC.